The sequence of this T cell receptor beta chain was determined in a study of CD8 T cells in ankylosing spondylitis. This CDR3 is 16 amino acids long. Germline-derived CDR1 and CDR2 are LGHNA and YNFKEQ. V was trimmed by 4 bases and J by 3 bases, leaving 16 bases between them. This clonotype was found many times. The antigen is unknown. Study-wide points: A motif of eight highly homologous TCR beta variants was seen as apparently characteristic of ankylosing spondylitis blood.

TCRdb fed the 5' RACE reads into MiXCR, producing one record per CDR3 protein. The data hold fewer than 550,000 distinct CDR3 sequences, with approximately 5% observed a single time. The chain joins TRBV4-2 to TRBJ2-1; D is uncertain. The receptor was derived from a male donor with ankylosing spondylitis. Sequencing was performed on blood, either unsorted or a sorted T cell fraction (not recorded which). The chain's CDR3 is CASSLISDPYYNEQFF. CDR3 DNA: TGTGCCAGCAGCCTCATCTCGGACCCTTACTACAATGAGCAGTTCTTC.